This T cell receptor (beta chain) was documented in a study of tumor-infiltrating lymphocytes in glioblastoma multiforme. Study results and limitations: Clone frequencies may be distorted by unequal TCR transcripts per cell. Just one glioblastoma patient contributed to the TCR-mutation comparison.

TCRB libraries came from RNA via three nested multiplex PCR rounds. Input was 0.45 to 0.5 ug total RNA, reverse-transcribed with a C-beta primer. Each CDR3 protein is one row after TCRdb ran MiXCR on the multiplex PCR reads. The data hold approximately 15,000 distinct CDR3 sequences, with roughly 71% observed a single time. Of note for this clonotype: Antigen specificity is unknown. A read error may account for a junction end that differs from germline.

Material for sequencing was brain tumor tissue. This sequence was found in a male donor with glioblastoma.

The CDR3 coding sequence is TGTGCCAGCAGCCAGGGTGACAGTAACACCTGGGAGCTGTTTTTT. It codes for CASSQGDSNTWELFF. The chain uses TRBV4-2 and TRBJ2-2, with D perhaps TRBD1 (5 bases). Germline CDR1 and CDR2: LGHNA and YNFKEQ. This CDR3 is 15 amino acids long.